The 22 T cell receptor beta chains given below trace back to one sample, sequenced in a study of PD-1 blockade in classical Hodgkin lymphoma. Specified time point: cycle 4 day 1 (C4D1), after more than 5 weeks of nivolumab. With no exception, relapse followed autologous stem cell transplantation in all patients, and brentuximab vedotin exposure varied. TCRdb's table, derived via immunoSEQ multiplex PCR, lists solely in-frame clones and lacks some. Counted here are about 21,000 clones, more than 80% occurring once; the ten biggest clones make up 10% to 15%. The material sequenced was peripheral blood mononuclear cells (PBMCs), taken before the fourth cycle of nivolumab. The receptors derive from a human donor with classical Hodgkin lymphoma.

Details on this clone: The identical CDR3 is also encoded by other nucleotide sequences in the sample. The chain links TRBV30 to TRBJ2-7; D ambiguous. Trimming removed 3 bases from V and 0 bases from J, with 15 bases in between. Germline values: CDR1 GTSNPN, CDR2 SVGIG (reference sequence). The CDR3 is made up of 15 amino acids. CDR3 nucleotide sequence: TGTGCCTGGAGCCAACCAGCGTTCATCTCCTACGAGCAGTACTTC. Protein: CAWSQPAFISYEQYF.

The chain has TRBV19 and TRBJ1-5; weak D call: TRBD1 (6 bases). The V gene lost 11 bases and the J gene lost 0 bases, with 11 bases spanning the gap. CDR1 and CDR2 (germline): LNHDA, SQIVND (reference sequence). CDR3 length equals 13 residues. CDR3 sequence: CAGGRSSNQPQHF. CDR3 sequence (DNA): TGTGCCGGGGGGCGCAGTAGCAATCAGCCCCAGCATTTT.

CDR3 DNA: TGTGCCAGCAGCATCAGACAGGGGTTCTCTGGGGCCAACGTCCTGACTTTC. Encoded protein: CASSIRQGFSGANVLTF. The chain joins TRBV7-9 to TRBJ2-6; TRBD1 matches at 8 bases. Per germline, CDR1 SEHNR and CDR2 FQNEAQ (reference sequence). This CDR3 is built from 17 residues. Trimming removed 5 bases from V and 0 bases from J; junction bases left unmatched: 6.

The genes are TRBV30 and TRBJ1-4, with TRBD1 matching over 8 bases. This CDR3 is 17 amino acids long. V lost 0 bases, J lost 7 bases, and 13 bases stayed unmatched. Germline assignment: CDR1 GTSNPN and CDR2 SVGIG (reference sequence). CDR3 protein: CAWSVLGQGANREKLFF. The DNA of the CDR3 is TGTGCCTGGAGTGTACTTGGGCAGGGGGCGAATCGTGAAAAACTGTTTTTT.

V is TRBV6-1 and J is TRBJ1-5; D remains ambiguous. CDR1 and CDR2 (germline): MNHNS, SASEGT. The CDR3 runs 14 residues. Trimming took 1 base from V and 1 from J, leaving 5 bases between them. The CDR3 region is CASSEVGSNQPQHF. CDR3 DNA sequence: TGTGCCAGCAGTGAAGTGGGAAGCAATCAGCCCCAGCATTTT.

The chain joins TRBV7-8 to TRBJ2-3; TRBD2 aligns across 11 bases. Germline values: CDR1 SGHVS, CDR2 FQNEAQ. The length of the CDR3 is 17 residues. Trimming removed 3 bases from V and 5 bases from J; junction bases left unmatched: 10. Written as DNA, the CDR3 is TGTGCCAGCAGCTTCGATACGGGACTAGCGGTGCAAGATACGCAGTATTTT. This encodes CASSFDTGLAVQDTQYF.

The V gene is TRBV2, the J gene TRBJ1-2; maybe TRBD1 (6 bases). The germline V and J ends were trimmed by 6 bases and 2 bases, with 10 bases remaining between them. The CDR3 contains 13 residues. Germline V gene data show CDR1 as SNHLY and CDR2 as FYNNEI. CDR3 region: CASSSGQNYGYTF. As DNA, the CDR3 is TGTGCCAGCAGCTCAGGACAGAACTATGGCTACACCTTC. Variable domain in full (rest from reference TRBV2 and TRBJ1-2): EPEVTQTPSHQVTQMGQEVILRCVPISNHLYFYWYRQILGQKVEFLVSFYNNEISEKSEIFDDQFSVERPDGSNFTLKIRSTKLEDSAMYFCASSSGQNYGYTFGSGTRLTVV.

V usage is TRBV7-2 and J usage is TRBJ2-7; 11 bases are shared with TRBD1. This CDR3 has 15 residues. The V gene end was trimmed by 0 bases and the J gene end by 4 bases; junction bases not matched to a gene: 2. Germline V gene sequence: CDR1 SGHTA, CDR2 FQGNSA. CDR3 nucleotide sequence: TGTGCCAGCAGCTTAGCGGGGGACAGGGGGTACGAGCAGTACTTC. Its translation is CASSLAGDRGYEQYF.

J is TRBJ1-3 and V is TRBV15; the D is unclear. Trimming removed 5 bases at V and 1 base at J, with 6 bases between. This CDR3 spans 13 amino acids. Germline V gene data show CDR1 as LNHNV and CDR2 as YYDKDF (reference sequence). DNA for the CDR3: TGTGCCACCAGCCTTAAATCTGGAAACACCATATATTTT. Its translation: CATSLKSGNTIYF.

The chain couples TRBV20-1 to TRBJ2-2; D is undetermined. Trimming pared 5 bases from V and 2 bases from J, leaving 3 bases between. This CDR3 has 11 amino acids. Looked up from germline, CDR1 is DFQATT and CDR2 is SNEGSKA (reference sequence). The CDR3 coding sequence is TGCAGTGCTCAAAACACCGGGGAGCTGTTTTTT. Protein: CSAQNTGELFF.

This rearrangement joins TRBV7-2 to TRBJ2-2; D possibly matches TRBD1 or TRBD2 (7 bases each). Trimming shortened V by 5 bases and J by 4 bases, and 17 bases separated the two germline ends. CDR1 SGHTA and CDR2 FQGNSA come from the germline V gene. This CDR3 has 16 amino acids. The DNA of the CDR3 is TGTGCCAGCAGCCTCGACAGGGAGGGGGGCACCGGGGAGCTGTTTTTT. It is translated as CASSLDREGGTGELFF. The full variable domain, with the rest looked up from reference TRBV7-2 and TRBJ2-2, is GAGVSQSPSNKVTEKGKDVELRCDPISGHTALYWYRQSLGQGLEFLIYFQGNSAPDKSGLPSDRFSAERTGGSVSTLTIQRTQQEDSAVYLCASSLDREGGTGELFFGEGSRLTVL.

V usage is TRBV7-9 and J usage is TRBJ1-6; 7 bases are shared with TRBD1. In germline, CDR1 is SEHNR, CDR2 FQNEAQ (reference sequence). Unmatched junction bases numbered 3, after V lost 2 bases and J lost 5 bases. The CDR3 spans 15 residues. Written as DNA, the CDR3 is TGTGCCAGCAGCTTAAACAGGGGAGATAATTCACCCCTCCACTTT. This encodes CASSLNRGDNSPLHF.

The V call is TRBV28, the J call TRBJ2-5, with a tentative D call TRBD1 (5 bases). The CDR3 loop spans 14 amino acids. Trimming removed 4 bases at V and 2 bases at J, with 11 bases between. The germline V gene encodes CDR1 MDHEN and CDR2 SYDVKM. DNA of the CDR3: TGTGCCAGCAGTTCAGGGATGCGGCAAGAGACCCAGTACTTC. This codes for CASSSGMRQETQYF.

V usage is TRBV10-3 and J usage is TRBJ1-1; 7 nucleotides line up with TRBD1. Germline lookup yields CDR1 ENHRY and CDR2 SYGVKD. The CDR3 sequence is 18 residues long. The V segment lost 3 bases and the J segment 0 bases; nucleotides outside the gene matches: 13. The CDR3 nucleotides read TGTGCCATCAGTGATCGGCGGAAGGGGGCCTTCATGAACACTGAAGCTTTCTTT. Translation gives CAISDRRKGAFMNTEAFF.

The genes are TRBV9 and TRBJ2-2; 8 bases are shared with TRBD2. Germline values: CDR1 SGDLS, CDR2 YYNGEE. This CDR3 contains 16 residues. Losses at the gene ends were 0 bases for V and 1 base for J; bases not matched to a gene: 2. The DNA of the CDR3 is TGTGCCAGCAGCGTAGATAGCGGGGTGAACACCGGGGAGCTGTTTTTT. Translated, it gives CASSVDSGVNTGELFF. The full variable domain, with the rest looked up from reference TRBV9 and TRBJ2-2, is DSGVTQTPKHLITATGQRVTLRCSPRSGDLSVYWYQQSLDQGLQFLIQYYNGEERAKGNILERFSAQQFPDLHSELNLSSLELGDSALYFCASSVDSGVNTGELFFGEGSRLTVL.

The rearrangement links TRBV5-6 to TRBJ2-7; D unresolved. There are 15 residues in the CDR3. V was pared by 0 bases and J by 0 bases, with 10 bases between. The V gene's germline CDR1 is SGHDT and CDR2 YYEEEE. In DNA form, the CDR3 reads TGTGCCAGCAGCTTGGCGGGCCTGGGCTCCTACGAGCAGTACTTC. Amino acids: CASSLAGLGSYEQYF.

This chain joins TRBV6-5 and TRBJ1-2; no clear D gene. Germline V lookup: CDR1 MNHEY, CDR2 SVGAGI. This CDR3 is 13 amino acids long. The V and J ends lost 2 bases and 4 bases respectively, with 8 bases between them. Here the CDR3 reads CASSYTQTYGYTF. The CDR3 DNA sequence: TGTGCCAGCAGTTACACCCAGACCTATGGCTACACCTTC.

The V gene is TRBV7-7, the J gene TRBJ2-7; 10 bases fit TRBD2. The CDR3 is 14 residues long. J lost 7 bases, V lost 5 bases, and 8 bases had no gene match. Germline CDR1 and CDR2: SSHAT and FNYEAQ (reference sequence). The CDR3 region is CASSPSGGAGEQYF. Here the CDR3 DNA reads TGTGCCAGCAGCCCAAGCGGGGGGGCTGGAGAGCAGTACTTC.

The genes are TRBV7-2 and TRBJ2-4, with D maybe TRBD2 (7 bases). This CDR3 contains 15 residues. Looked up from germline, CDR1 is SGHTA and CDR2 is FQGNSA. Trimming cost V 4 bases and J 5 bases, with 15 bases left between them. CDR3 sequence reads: CASSSWGGVENIQYF. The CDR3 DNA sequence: TGTGCCAGCAGCTCGTGGGGGGGCGTAGAAAACATTCAGTACTTC.

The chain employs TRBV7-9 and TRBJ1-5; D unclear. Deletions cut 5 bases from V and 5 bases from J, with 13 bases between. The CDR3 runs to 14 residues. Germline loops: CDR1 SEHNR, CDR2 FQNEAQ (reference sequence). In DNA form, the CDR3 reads TGTGCCAGCAGCCACTCGGGGAGCTATCAGCCCCAGCATTTT. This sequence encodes CASSHSGSYQPQHF. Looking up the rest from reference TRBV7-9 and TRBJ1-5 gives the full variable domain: DTGVSQNPRHKITKRGQNVTFRCDPISEHNRLYWYRQTLGQGPEFLTYFQNEAQLEKSRLLSDRFSAERPKGSFSTLEIQRTEQGDSAMYLCASSHSGSYQPQHFGDGTRLSIL.

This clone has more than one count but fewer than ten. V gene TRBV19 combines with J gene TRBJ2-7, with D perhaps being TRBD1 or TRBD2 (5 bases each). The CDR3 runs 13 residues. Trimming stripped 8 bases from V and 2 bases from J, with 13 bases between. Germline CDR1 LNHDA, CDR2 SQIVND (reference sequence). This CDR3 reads CASGPPGPYEQYF. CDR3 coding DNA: TGTGCCAGTGGCCCACCGGGACCCTACGAGCAGTACTTC.

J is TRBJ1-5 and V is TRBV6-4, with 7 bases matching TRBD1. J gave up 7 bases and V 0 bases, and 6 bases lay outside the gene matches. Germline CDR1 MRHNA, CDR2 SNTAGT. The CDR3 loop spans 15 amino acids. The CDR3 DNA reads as TGTGCCAGCAGTGACTCCGGACAGGCGGGCCAGCCCCAGCATTTT. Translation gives CASSDSGQAGQPQHF.